This is a list of T cell receptor beta chains from one sample in a study of T cells after yellow fever vaccination. MiXCR, applied by TCRdb to the 5' RACE reads, yields one record per CDR3 protein. This sample has around 310,000 distinct CDR3 sequences, with about 8.7% found just once. Here the sequenced sample was PBMCs, taken on the day of the first yellow fever vaccination. Receptors originate from a young man who received the YFV17D yellow fever vaccine. CDR3s include the opening cysteine and the closing phenylalanine or tryptophan. The D gene is left open where the match is weak. Clone size appears in some rows only: once, few, many, or a class for an expanded clone.

many	TRBV12-3/TRBV12-4	TRBJ2-3	TRBD1	TGTGCCAGCAGTATACAGGGGGATACGCAGTATTTT	CASSIQGDTQYF
many	TRBV15	TRBJ2-5	NA	TGTGCCACCAGCAGAGATGCGGAGACCCAGTACTTC	CATSRDAETQYF
many	TRBV5-1	TRBJ2-7	NA	TGCGCCAGCAGGAGGCCAGGGGCGAGTCACGAGCAGTACTTC	CASRRPGASHEQYF
NA	TRBV27	TRBJ2-6	TRBD2	TGTGCCAGCAAGCCGGGCGGGGGGCGCGGGGCCAACGTCCTGACTTTC	CASKPGGGRGANVLTF
NA	TRBV3-1	TRBJ1-4	NA	TGTGCCAGCAGCCAAAGTCACGACACTGCAACTAATGAAAAACTGTTTTTT	CASSQSHDTATNEKLFF
few	TRBV18	TRBJ2-1	NA	TGTGCCAGCTCGGCCTATTTCCAGGGCTCCTACAATGAGCAGTTCTTC	CASSAYFQGSYNEQFF
few	TRBV5-1	TRBJ2-1	NA	TGCGCCAGCAGCTTGGAGGGGGGGCACTCCTACAATGAGCAGTTCTTC	CASSLEGGHSYNEQFF
few	TRBV6-5	TRBJ2-1	TRBD1	TGTGCCAGCAGTTATAGGACAGGGAGCAATGAGCAGTTCTTC	CASSYRTGSNEQFF
many	TRBV1	TRBJ1-5	NA	TGCACCAGCAGCCAAGATGGGAAGGGCCGGCACAATCAGCCCCAGCATTTT	CTSSQDGKGRHNQPQHF
few	TRBV12-3/TRBV12-4	TRBJ1-1	NA	TGTGCCACCTCCCTTCAAGTAGGAGTTGAAGCTTTCTTT	CATSLQVGVEAFF
NA	TRBV7-9	TRBJ1-3	NA	TGTGCCAGCAGCTTAGAGCGAGCCGGAAACACCATATATTTT	CASSLERAGNTIYF
NA	TRBV6-2/TRBV6-3	TRBJ2-1	NA	TGTGCCAGCAGTCAAACGGGGGGACATTCGTTCTTC	CASSQTGGHSFF
many	TRBV2	TRBJ2-1	NA	TGTGCCAGCAGTGAACCTGGCAGGAGGTCTACGGATGAGCAGTTCTTC	CASSEPGRRSTDEQFF
NA	TRBV7-3	TRBJ2-5	NA	TGTGCCAGCAGCCCCCAGGGGGGCCCAGAGACCCAGTACTTC	CASSPQGGPETQYF
many	TRBV4-1	TRBJ2-1	NA	TGCGCCAGCAGCCAAGATCCCCGACCGGGCGGTGAGCAGTTCTTC	CASSQDPRPGGEQFF
many	TRBV11-1	TRBJ2-2	TRBD1	TGTGCCAGCAGCTTGGCGTTATGGGGACAGGTGAACACCGGGGAGCTGTTTTTT	CASSLALWGQVNTGELFF
few	TRBV2	TRBJ1-5	NA	TGTGCCAGCGGCCGAAGACAGGGCAATCAGCCCCAGCATTTT	CASGRRQGNQPQHF
few	TRBV24-1	TRBJ1-5	NA	TGTGCCACCAGTGATGGCAGACATCAGCCCCAGCATTTT	CATSDGRHQPQHF
few	TRBV28	TRBJ2-2	TRBD2	TGTGCCAGCAGTTTATGGGCTAGCGGGGGCCTCTCGAACACCGGGGAGCTGTTTTTT	CASSLWASGGLSNTGELFF
few	TRBV5-1	TRBJ1-4	NA	TGCGCCAGCAGCTTTATACCTCGAGACGAAAAACTGTTTTTT	CASSFIPRDEKLFF
few	TRBV6-1	TRBJ2-1	NA	TGTGCCAGCAGCCTGGACTACACGTACAATGAGCAGTTCTTC	CASSLDYTYNEQFF
few	TRBV6-5	TRBJ1-6	NA	TGTGCCAGCAGTTACTCGGGAACGGGATCACCCCTCCACTTT	CASSYSGTGSPLHF
NA	TRBV19	TRBJ2-2	NA	TGTGCCAGTAGCCTATGGGGGGGCTGGACCGGGGAGCTGTTTTTT	CASSLWGGWTGELFF
NA	TRBV12-3/TRBV12-4	TRBJ1-2	NA	TGTGCCAGCAGTTGGACGCCCGGCGAACGGGGCTACACCTTC	CASSWTPGERGYTF
NA	TRBV2	TRBJ1-5	NA	TGTGCCAGCAGTGATGTCGGAGGGGGTGATCAGCCCCAGCATTTT	CASSDVGGGDQPQHF
many	TRBV7-9	TRBJ2-2	NA	TGTGCCAGCAGCTTTTGGGGACTTAACACCGGGGAGCTGTTTTTT	CASSFWGLNTGELFF
few	TRBV12-5	TRBJ2-5	TRBD2	TGTGCTAGTGGTTCCGGGACTAGAGGAGAGACCCAGTACTTC	CASGSGTRGETQYF
NA	TRBV5-1	TRBJ2-5	TRBD1	TGCGCCAGCAGCGCGGGGACAGGGGACGAGACCCAGTACTTC	CASSAGTGDETQYF
NA	TRBV12-3/TRBV12-4	TRBJ2-1	NA	TGTGCCAGCAGGCCCCGGGGGAGCTCCTACAATGAGCAGTTCTTC	CASRPRGSSYNEQFF
few	TRBV4-2	TRBJ1-1	NA	TGTGCCAGCAGCCAAGCTCTGTTTTTGAACACTGAAGCTTTCTTT	CASSQALFLNTEAFF
NA	TRBV4-1	TRBJ2-1	TRBD2	TGCGCCAGCAGCCAAGGGGGGCAAGCGGGGGCGAGGAATGAGCAGTTCTTC	CASSQGGQAGARNEQFF
NA	TRBV6-6	TRBJ2-5	NA	TGTGCCAGCATTGCGGGGTTTCAAGAGACCCAGTACTTC	CASIAGFQETQYF
few	TRBV4-2	TRBJ2-7	TRBD1	TGTGCCAGCAGCCAAACTCCGGGACAGGGCTCCTACGAGCAGTACTTC	CASSQTPGQGSYEQYF
many	TRBV7-2	TRBJ2-5	TRBD2	TGTGCCAGCAGCTTAGAGACGGGGGGGGAAACCCAGTACTTC	CASSLETGGETQYF